This note documents a single T cell receptor (beta chain) sequence. This specimen comes from a study of blood T cell repertoires in COVID-19. The germline V gene encodes CDR1 LNHDA and CDR2 SQIVND (reference sequence). CDR3 length equals 14 residues. V dropped 4 bases and J dropped 3 bases, with 9 bases sitting between them. Authors' analysis steps: Amplification of reference gene primers was used by the study to estimate nucleated cell counts. Here immunoSEQ multiplex PCR was the method, and the copy in TCRdb shows in-frame clones only, minus some. V, J and clone size reflect that table, while D and trimming were determined from the DNA. The data show about 160,000 clones, 70% to 90% seen once.

The sequenced sample was peripheral blood. The rearrangement links TRBV19 to TRBJ2-2, with a possible D match to TRBD1 (5 bases). This sequence originates from a man aged 40-49 years with acute or convalescent COVID-19. CDR3 loop: CASSRLGDTGELFF. CDR3 DNA: TGTGCCAGTAGTAGATTAGGGGACACCGGGGAGCTGTTTTTT.